This TCR beta chain was documented in a study of blood T cell repertoires in COVID-19. On the study more broadly: Samples of COVID-19 (acute and convalescent) were obtained from the United States, Italy and Spain. PBMCs, B-cell-depleted T cells, or T cells were the source of the cDNA or gDNA that made up the material.

In the original processing: Reference gene primer amplification gave nucleated cell count estimates. The table came from immunoSEQ multiplex PCR; TCRdb's copy has only in-frame clones and leaves some out. From that table come the V and J calls and clone size; the DNA was used to work out D and trimming. The data show 300,000 or so clones, approximately 86% seen once. Trimming pared 1 base from V and 1 base from J, leaving 15 bases between. Germline values: CDR1 SGHTA, CDR2 FQGNSA. The CDR3 has 17 residues. This clonotype was obtained from a man aged 65-85 years with acute or convalescent COVID-19. What was sequenced was peripheral blood. V and J are TRBV7-2 and TRBJ2-3; tentative D call: TRBD2 (7 bases). The CDR3 spells CASSLGGGGLCTDTQYF. DNA for the CDR3: TGTGCCAGCAGCTTAGGGGGAGGGGGTCTATGCACAGATACGCAGTATTTT.